The present T cell receptor beta chain was sequenced within a study of T cell repertoires in cytomegalovirus infection. Study-level background: Researchers turned to recently identified HLA-C-restricted CMV epitopes as well as well-studied HLA-B-restricted ones. Public signatures in TCR beta pointed to CMV infection and matching HLA type.

General study results and limits: CMV carriers with the relevant HLA were identified by cumulative public TCR beta family frequency.

Note on this clonotype: Its antigen is not identified.

TCRdb recomputed calls from the reads with MiXCR, one row per CDR3 protein. This sample has some 920,000 distinct CDR3 sequences, with approximately 31% found just once. The material was cultured CD8+ T cells from PBMCs, obtained from culture after CMV antigen stimulation. This receptor was taken from a human donor in good health (CMV status not recorded). Some clones in this sample may be carry-over from other donors' samples.

In DNA form, the CDR3 reads TGTGCCAGCAGTGCCCCGGGGTGGGGCGGCACAGATACGCAGTATTTT. This sequence encodes CASSAPGWGGTDTQYF. The V gene is TRBV12-3 or TRBV12-4, the J gene TRBJ2-3; the D call may be TRBD1 or TRBD2 (5 bases each). The V and J ends lost 5 bases and 1 base respectively, with 16 bases between them. This CDR3 has 16 residues.